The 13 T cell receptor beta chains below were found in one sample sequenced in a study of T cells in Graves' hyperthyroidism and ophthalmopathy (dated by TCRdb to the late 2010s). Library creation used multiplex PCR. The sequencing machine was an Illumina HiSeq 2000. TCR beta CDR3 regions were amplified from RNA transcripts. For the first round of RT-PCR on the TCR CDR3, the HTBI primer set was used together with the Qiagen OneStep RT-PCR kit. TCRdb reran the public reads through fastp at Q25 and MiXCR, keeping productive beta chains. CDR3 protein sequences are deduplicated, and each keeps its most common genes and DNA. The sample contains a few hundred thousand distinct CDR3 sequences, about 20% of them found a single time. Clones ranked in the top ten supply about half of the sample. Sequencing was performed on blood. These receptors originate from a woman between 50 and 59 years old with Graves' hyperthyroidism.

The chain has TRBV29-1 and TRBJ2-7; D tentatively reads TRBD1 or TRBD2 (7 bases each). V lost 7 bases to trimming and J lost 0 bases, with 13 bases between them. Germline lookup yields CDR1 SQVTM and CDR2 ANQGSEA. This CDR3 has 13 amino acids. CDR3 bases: TGCAGCGCCAGGGGGGGGACCTCCTACGAGCAGTACTTC. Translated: CSARGGTSYEQYF.

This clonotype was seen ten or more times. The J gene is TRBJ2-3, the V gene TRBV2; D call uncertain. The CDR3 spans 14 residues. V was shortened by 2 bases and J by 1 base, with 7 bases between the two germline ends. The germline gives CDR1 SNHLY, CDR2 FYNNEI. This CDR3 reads CASSEISGTDTQYF. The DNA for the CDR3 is TGTGCCAGCAGTGAAATTAGTGGCACAGATACGCAGTATTTT.

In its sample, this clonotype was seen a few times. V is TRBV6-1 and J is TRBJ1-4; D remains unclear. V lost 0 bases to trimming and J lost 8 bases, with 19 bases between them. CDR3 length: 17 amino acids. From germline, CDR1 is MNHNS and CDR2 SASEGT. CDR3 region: CASSEARMSARGEKLFF. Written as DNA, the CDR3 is TGTGCCAGCAGTGAAGCGCGAATGTCAGCCCGTGGGGAAAAACTGTTTTTT.

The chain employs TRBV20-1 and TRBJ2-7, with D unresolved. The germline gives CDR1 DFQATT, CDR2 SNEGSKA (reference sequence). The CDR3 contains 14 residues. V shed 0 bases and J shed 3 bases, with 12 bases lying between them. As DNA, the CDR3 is TGCAGTGCTAGAGATCGCCGGGCGTACTACGAGCAGTACTTC. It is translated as CSARDRRAYYEQYF.

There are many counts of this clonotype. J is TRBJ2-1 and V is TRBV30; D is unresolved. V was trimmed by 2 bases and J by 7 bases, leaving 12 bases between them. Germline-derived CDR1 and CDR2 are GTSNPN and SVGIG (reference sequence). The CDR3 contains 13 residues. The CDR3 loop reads CAWSLTFGNEQFF. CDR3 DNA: TGTGCCTGGAGTTTGACCTTCGGGAATGAGCAGTTCTTC. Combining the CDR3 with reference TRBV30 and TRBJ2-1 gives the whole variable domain SQTIHQWPATLVQPVGSPLSLECTVEGTSNPNLYWYRQAAGRGLQLLFYSVGIGQISSEVPQNLSASRPQDRQFILSSKKLLLSDSGFYLCAWSLTFGNEQFFGPGTRLTVL.

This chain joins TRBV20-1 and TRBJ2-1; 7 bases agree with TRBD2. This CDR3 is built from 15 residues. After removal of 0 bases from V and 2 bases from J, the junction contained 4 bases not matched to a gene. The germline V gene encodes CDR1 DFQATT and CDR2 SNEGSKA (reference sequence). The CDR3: CSARDGGSTYNEQFF. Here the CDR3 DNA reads TGCAGTGCTAGAGATGGCGGGAGCACCTACAATGAGCAGTTCTTC.

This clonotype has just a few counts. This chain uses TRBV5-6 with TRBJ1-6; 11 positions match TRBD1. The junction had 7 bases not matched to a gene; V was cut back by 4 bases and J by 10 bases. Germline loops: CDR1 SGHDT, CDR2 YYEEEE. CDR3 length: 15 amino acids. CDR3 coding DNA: TGTGCCAGCAGCAGAACCGGGACAGGGGGATCACCCCTCCACTTT. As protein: CASSRTGTGGSPLHF.

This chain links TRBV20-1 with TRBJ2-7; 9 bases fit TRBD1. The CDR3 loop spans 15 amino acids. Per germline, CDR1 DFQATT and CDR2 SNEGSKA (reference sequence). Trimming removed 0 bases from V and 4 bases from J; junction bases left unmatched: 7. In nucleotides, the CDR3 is TGCAGTGCTAGAGATTTAGGACAGGGGCAGTACGAGCAGTACTTC. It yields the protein CSARDLGQGQYEQYF.

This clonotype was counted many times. The CDR3 sequence: CASSQGTGGETQYF. The CDR3 DNA follows: TGTGCCAGCAGCCAAGGGACAGGAGGGGAGACCCAGTACTTC. V is TRBV3-1 and J is TRBJ2-5; TRBD1 might be the D (7 bases). The CDR3 has 14 residues. The germline gives CDR1 LGHDT, CDR2 YNNKEL (reference sequence). The ends were cut back, 1 base at V and 5 bases at J, with 11 bases in the middle.

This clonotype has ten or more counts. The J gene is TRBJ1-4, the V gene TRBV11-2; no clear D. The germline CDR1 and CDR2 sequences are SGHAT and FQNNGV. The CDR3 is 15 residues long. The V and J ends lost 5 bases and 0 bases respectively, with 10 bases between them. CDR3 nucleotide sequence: TGTGCCAGCAGCCCGGGATTAACAACTAATGAAAAACTGTTTTTT. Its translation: CASSPGLTTNEKLFF.

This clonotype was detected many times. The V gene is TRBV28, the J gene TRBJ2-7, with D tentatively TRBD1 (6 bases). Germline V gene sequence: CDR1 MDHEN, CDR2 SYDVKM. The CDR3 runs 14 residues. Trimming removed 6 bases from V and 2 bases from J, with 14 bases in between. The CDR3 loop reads CASSHDRPPYEQYF. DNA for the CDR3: TGTGCCAGCAGCCATGACAGGCCTCCCTACGAGCAGTACTTC.

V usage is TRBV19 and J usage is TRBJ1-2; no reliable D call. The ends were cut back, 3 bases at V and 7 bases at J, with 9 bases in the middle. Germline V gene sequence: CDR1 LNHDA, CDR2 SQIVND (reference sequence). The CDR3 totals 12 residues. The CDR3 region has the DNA TGTGCCAGTAGTATCGGGGATGGTGGCTACACCTTC. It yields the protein CASSIGDGGYTF.

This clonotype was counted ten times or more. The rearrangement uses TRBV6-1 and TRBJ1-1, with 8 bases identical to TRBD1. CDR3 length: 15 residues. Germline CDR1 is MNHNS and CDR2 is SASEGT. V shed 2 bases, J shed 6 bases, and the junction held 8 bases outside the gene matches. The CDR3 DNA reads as TGTGCCAGCAGTGAATTACCAGGGGGCGGCTCTGAAGCTTTCTTT. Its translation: CASSELPGGGSEAFF.